Below, 13 T cell receptor beta chains from the same sample are listed, as sequenced in a study of cytomegalovirus exposure and HLA in healthy donors. 60 Vbeta and 13 Jbeta primers were used in PCR. Sequencing was performed with immunoSEQ multiplex PCR; in TCRdb, only in-frame clones are kept and a portion is missing. Of about 180,000 clones in the sample, around four fifths were seen once. Material: PBMCs. All receptors come from a woman aged 25 to 39 in good health and CMV-seronegative.

V is TRBV30 and J is TRBJ1-4, with D possibly being TRBD1 (5 bases). Per the germline V gene, CDR1 is GTSNPN and CDR2 is SVGIG (reference sequence). V was shortened by 1 base and J by 8 bases, with 14 bases between the two germline ends. This CDR3 is built from 14 residues. In nucleotides, the CDR3 is TGTGCCTGGAGTGGAAGGTGGGGGGGAGAAAAACTGTTTTTT. It specifies CAWSGRWGGEKLFF.

This clone has a handful of counts. This CDR3 reads CASSLARVEEKLFF. In DNA, the CDR3 is TGCGCCAGCAGCTTGGCCAGGGTTGAGGAAAAACTGTTTTTT. This rearrangement joins TRBV5-1 to TRBJ1-4, with D tentatively TRBD1 (5 bases). V was cut by 0 bases and J by 8 bases, with 11 bases left in between. The CDR3 is made up of 14 amino acids. Germline V lookup: CDR1 SGHRS, CDR2 YFSETQ.

This rearrangement joins TRBV6-5 to TRBJ2-4; a possible D gene is TRBD2 (5 bases). Trimming left V 6 bases short and J 5 bases short, with 14 bases between. Germline lookup yields CDR1 MNHEY and CDR2 SVGAGI. This CDR3 has 14 residues. CDR3 DNA sequence: TGTGCCAGCAGCAAACAGAGGGCCCAAAACATTCAGTACTTC. Translating gives CASSKQRAQNIQYF.

The count of this clone is one. This rearrangement joins TRBV5-1 to TRBJ1-3; unclear D gene. This CDR3 comprises 14 residues. The V and J ends lost 3 bases and 0 bases respectively, with 7 bases between them. The germline gives CDR1 SGHRS, CDR2 YFSETQ. CDR3 sequence (DNA): TGCGCCAGCAGCTGGACTGGCTCTGGAAACACCATATATTTT. This codes for CASSWTGSGNTIYF.

This clone has more than one count but fewer than ten. The genes are TRBV20-1 and TRBJ1-1; D is unclear. Germline lookup yields CDR1 DFQATT and CDR2 SNEGSKA (reference sequence). CDR3 length: 11 amino acids. V lost 3 bases and J lost 4, with 6 bases in between. The CDR3 is CSARGSTEAFF. DNA of the CDR3: TGCAGTGCTAGGGGGAGCACTGAAGCTTTCTTT.

The chain combines TRBV9 with TRBJ2-7, with 8 bases lining up with TRBD1. This CDR3 spans 14 amino acids. The V and J ends lost 1 base and 5 bases, in that order; junction bases with no gene match: 5. Germline V CDR1 and CDR2: SGDLS, YYNGEE. The CDR3 DNA reads TGTGCCAGCAGCGTATCAGGGGGCGGCGACGAGCAGTACTTC. Its protein is CASSVSGGGDEQYF. Drawing the rest from reference TRBV9 and TRBJ2-7, the complete variable domain is DSGVTQTPKHLITATGQRVTLRCSPRSGDLSVYWYQQSLDQGLQFLIQYYNGEERAKGNILERFSAQQFPDLHSELNLSSLELGDSALYFCASSVSGGGDEQYFGPGTRLTVT.

This sequence joins TRBV10-3 and TRBJ2-3, with no clear D. Germline CDR1 reads ENHRY; CDR2 reads SYGVKD. V was trimmed by 10 bases and J by 0 bases, leaving 17 bases between them. This CDR3 spans 15 amino acids. The CDR3 spells CATGAFATSTDTQYF. The CDR3, as DNA: TGTGCCACCGGAGCGTTCGCGACTAGCACAGATACGCAGTATTTT.

This chain uses TRBV5-8 with TRBJ1-1; a weak D match, TRBD1 (5 bases). The CDR3 length is 14 residues. Trimming removed 3 bases at V and 6 bases at J, with 15 bases between. Germline CDR1 and CDR2: SGHTS and YDEGEE. The CDR3 DNA sequence: TGTGCCAGCAGCTCGGAGGGAGGGGCCCCTGAAGCTTTCTTT. It is translated as CASSSEGGAPEAFF.

This chain connects TRBV5-1 to TRBJ2-5; D is undetermined. Trimming left V 4 bases short and J 2 bases short, with 9 bases between. CDR3 length: 13 residues. Germline V gives CDR1 SGHRS, CDR2 YFSETQ. The CDR3 sequence is CASSATPQETQYF. The CDR3, as DNA: TGCGCCAGCAGCGCGACTCCGCAAGAGACCCAGTACTTC.

There are a few counts of this clone. The chain carries TRBV19 and TRBJ2-6, with TRBD2 identical over 8 bases. The CDR3 is 18 amino acids. Germline V lookup: CDR1 LNHDA, CDR2 SQIVND (reference sequence). V dropped 3 bases and J dropped 0; count of bases not matched to a gene: 7. In DNA form, the CDR3 reads TGTGCCAGTAGTATCACGGGGGGGAAATCCTCTGGGGCCAACGTCCTGACTTTC. This encodes CASSITGGKSSGANVLTF.

The chain uses TRBV28 and TRBJ1-5; D gene unclear. Germline loops: CDR1 MDHEN, CDR2 SYDVKM. V was trimmed by 8 bases and J by 3 bases, leaving 8 bases between them. The CDR3 extends over 12 amino acids. The CDR3 protein is CASRRPNQPQHF. The CDR3 nucleotides are TGTGCCAGCCGGAGACCCAATCAGCCCCAGCATTTT.

This chain connects TRBV6-1 to TRBJ1-4; 7 bases align to TRBD1. V lost 2 bases to trimming and J lost 8 bases; unmatched junction nucleotides: 8. This CDR3 has 15 amino acids. Looked up from germline, CDR1 is MNHNS and CDR2 is SASEGT. The CDR3 protein is CASSEINRGGEKLFF. Here the CDR3 DNA reads TGTGCCAGCAGTGAAATAAACAGGGGTGGCGAAAAACTGTTTTTT.

This clone was picked up one time. The rearrangement joins TRBV7-3 to TRBJ2-7; 9 bases are shared with TRBD2. The CDR3 length is 15 residues. After removal of 5 bases from V and 3 bases from J, the junction contained 8 bases not matched to a gene. Germline V CDR1 and CDR2: SGHTA, FQGTGA. CDR3 nucleotide sequence: TGTGCCAGCAGCGCCTTAGCGGGGGATTTCTACGAGCAGTACTTC. This translates into CASSALAGDFYEQYF.